This entry is about one TCR beta chain. TCRdb re-called the 5' RACE reads through MiXCR, storing one row per CDR3 protein. Here the sample spans approximately 90,000 distinct CDR3 sequences, approximately 17% being singletons. The sample belongs to a study of early T cells in non-severe SARS-CoV-2 infection. About the study: Chains stayed unpaired after sequencing of bulk RNA from unsorted whole blood.

There are 15 residues in the CDR3. V shed 5 bases and J 3 bases; nucleotides not matched to a gene: 9. From germline, CDR1 is SGHAT and CDR2 FQNNGV. The sequence was collected from an adult who was a healthcare worker with PCR-confirmed SARS-CoV-2 infection or an uninfected control (not recorded which). V usage is TRBV11-2 and J usage is TRBJ2-7; 8 bases line up with TRBD2. The sequencing here drew on whole blood, taken at baseline. The CDR3 is CASSSAGGKYYEQYF. CDR3 coding DNA: TGTGCCAGCAGCAGTGCGGGGGGCAAGTACTACGAGCAGTACTTC.